The entry that follows covers one TCR beta chain sequence. The antigen is undetermined. TCRdb reanalysed the 5' RACE reads using MiXCR and keeps one entry per CDR3 protein. The table includes 350,000 to 500,000 distinct CDR3 sequences, approximately 18% detected once. CDR1 and CDR2 from the germline V gene are MNHEY and SVGEGT. This CDR3 comprises 19 residues. With V trimmed by 6 bases and J by 0 bases, 13 bases remained unmatched. The source of the sample is a study of T-cell memory formation after mild COVID-19. Study-level results: Clones shrinking between day 15 and 85 showed a balanced CD4/CD8 split, and those that grew later tilted toward CD4+.

The receptor was isolated from a man between 18 and 35 years old who had mild COVID-19 (a few samples of this study predate the infection). Cell type and time point are not known. V is TRBV6-2 or TRBV6-3 and J is TRBJ2-7; 14 bases align to TRBD2. The sample comprised PBMCs or a T cell subset sorted from them (not recorded which). The CDR3 nucleotides are TGTGCCAGCAGCGATGTATCCGGGACTAGCGGGGGATTCTCCTACGAGCAGTACTTC. Translated: CASSDVSGTSGGFSYEQYF.